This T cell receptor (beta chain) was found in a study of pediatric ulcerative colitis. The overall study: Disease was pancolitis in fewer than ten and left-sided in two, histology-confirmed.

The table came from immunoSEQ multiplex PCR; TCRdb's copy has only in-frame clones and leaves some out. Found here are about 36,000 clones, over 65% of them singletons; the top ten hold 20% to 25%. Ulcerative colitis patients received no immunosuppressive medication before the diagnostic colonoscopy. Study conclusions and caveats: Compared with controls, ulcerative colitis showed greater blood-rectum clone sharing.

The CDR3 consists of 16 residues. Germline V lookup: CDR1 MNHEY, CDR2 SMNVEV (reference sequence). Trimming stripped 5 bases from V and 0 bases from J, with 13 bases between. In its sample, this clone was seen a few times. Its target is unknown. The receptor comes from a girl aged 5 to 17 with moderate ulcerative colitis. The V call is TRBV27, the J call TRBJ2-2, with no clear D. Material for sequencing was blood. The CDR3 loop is CASSPRFRTNTGELFF. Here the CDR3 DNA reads TGTGCCAGCAGTCCCCGATTTCGTACGAACACCGGGGAGCTGTTTTTT.